Sequencing of this T cell receptor (beta chain) was carried out in a study of blood T cells in healthy people across ages. Study results and limitations: Those diversity estimates obtained from one million T cells were thought to be underestimates. It was not possible, with unsorted PBMCs, to conclusively compare naive and antigen-experienced cells. Versus aged donors, long-lived donors had higher diversity and more naive CD4+ cells.

The V gene end was trimmed by 0 bases and the J gene end by 4 bases; junction bases not matched to a gene: 10. CDR1 and CDR2 from the germline V gene are SGHRS and YFSETQ. This CDR3 has 16 residues. Primed by a sample-barcoded 5' primer and a J-beta primer mix, a second PCR proceeded for about 7 to 12 cycles. TCRdb passed the 5' RACE reads through MiXCR, listing each CDR3 protein once. The top ten hold 20% to 25% of the sample, which has about 800,000 distinct CDR3 sequences, 58% seen once. This clonotype showed up just a few times. The antigen is undetermined. Sequencing input: blood. The receptor's source is a man younger than 40 in good health. This rearrangement joins TRBV5-1 to TRBJ2-7; 7 bases match TRBD1. The CDR3, as DNA: TGCGCCAGCAGCTTGGAATCGACAGGGCTCCCGTACGAGCAGTACTTC. Amino acids: CASSLESTGLPYEQYF.